The entry below describes one T cell receptor (beta chain). No antigen is known for it. The CDR3 length is 13 residues. V shed 4 bases and J shed 5 bases, with 12 bases lying between them. Looked up from germline, CDR1 is SGDLS and CDR2 is YYNGEE. This specimen comes from a study of T-cell memory formation after mild COVID-19. MiXCR was run by TCRdb on the 5' RACE reads, yielding one entry per CDR3 protein. This table has roughly 150,000 distinct CDR3 sequences, under 15% appearing once. Study-wide findings and caveats: Clones that shrank (day 15 to 85) were balanced CD4/CD8, whereas later expanders leaned CD4+.

Material: PBMCs or a T cell subset sorted from them (not recorded which). This receptor was identified in a man in his late teens or twenties who had mild COVID-19 (a few samples of this study predate the infection). Cell type and time point are not known. V and J are TRBV9 and TRBJ2-5, with D unclear. The CDR3 region is CASSPRLGETQYF. CDR3 sequence (DNA): TGTGCCAGCAGCCCGAGACTGGGGGAGACCCAGTACTTC.